This T cell receptor (beta chain) is from a study of blood T cells in healthy people across ages. Study-wide points: Diversity figures derived from one million T cells were judged to underestimate the true value. Greater diversity and more naive CD4+ cells were seen in long-lived donors than in aged donors.

Per sample, a minimum of 6 million PBMCs were isolated. The use of a sample-barcoded 5' primer and a J-beta primer mix characterized a second PCR of roughly 6 to 11 cycles. Via MiXCR, TCRdb re-called the 5' RACE reads, giving one row per CDR3 protein. The sample yields 650,000 to 800,000 distinct CDR3 sequences, under 45% seen once. Notes on this clonotype: Its target is unknown.

This sequence was found in a man in his sixties in good health. Sequenced sample: blood.

As DNA, the CDR3 is TGTGCCAGCAGTGAAGCCGGTTATAGCAATCAGCCCCAGCATTTT. Its protein is CASSEAGYSNQPQHF. The V and J genes are TRBV2 and TRBJ1-5; D unresolved. Germline CDR1 is SNHLY and CDR2 is FYNNEI. The V and J ends lost 0 bases and 0 bases respectively, with 6 bases between them. The CDR3 consists of 15 residues. Full variable domain (remainder filled in from reference TRBV2 and TRBJ1-5): EPEVTQTPSHQVTQMGQEVILRCVPISNHLYFYWYRQILGQKVEFLVSFYNNEISEKSEIFDDQFSVERPDGSNFTLKIRSTKLEDSAMYFCASSEAGYSNQPQHFGDGTRLSIL.